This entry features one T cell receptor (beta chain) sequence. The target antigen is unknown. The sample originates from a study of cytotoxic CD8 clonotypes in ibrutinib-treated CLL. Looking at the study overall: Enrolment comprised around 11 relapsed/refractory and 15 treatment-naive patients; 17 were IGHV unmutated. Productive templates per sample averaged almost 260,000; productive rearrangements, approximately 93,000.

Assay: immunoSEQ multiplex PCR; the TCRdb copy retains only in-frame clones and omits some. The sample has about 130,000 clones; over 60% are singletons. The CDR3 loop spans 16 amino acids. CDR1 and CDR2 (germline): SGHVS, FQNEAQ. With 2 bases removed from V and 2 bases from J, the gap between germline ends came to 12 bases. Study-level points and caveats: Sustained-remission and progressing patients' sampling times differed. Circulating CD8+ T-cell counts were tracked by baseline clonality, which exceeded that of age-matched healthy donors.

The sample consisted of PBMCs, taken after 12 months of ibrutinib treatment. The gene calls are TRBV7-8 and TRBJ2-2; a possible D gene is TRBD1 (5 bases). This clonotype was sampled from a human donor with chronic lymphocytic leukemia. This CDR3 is CASSLFVRENTGELFF. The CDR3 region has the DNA TGTGCCAGCAGCTTATTTGTCAGGGAAAACACCGGGGAGCTGTTTTTT.